A selection of T cell receptor beta chains follows, all from one sample in a study of metastatic and nonmetastatic thyroid tumors. Using MiXCR, TCRdb reanalyzed the PCR reads. The data contain 6,000 to 9,000 clones, more than 25% of them singletons. Sequences were obtained from tumor tissue. These receptors all come from a male donor with papillary thyroid cancer or a benign thyroid nodule (not recorded which). Some clones in this sample may be carry-over from other donors' samples. Each CDR3 is given with its conserved first and last residue. The D gene is left open where the match is weak. Size values are once, few and many counts, or a class for expanded clones, and some rows have none.

cdr3_length | d_call | clone_size | j_call | v_call | cdr3_nt | cdr3_aa
13 | - | few | TRBJ2-7 | TRBV27 | TGTGCCAGCATTTTCCGACAGGACGGCGAGCTGTACTTC | CASIFRQDGELYF
13 | - | - | TRBJ2-3 | TRBV20-1 | TGCAGTGGTCAGTTCGCTAGTACAGATACGCAGTATTTT | CSGQFASTDTQYF
15 | - | many | TRBJ1-2 | TRBV9 | TGTGCCAGCAGCGTAGAGGACGGGGCTAACTATGGCTACACCTTC | CASSVEDGANYGYTF
15 | TRBD2 | many | TRBJ2-7 | TRBV7-6 | TGTGCCAGCAGCTTAGCTAGCGGGAGTTCCTACGAGCAGTACTTC | CASSLASGSSYEQYF
17 | TRBD1 | many | TRBJ2-3 | TRBV6-6 | TGTGCCAGCAGTTACCTTTTTGGACAGGGGCGCACAGATACGCAGTATTTT | CASSYLFGQGRTDTQYF
13 | - | - | TRBJ2-7 | TRBV27 | TGTGCCAGCAGTCTTAAGGGGGTTAGAGAGCAGTACTTC | CASSLKGVREQYF
13 | - | few | TRBJ1-1 | TRBV19 | TGTGCCAGTAGTATTTCCGGCAAAATTGAAGCTTTCTTT | CASSISGKIEAFF
18 | - | - | TRBJ2-1 | TRBV11-2 | TGTGCCAGCAGCTTAGGGTCCCTAGCCGGAGGGCCCAACAACGAGCAGTTCTTC | CASSLGSLAGGPNNEQFF
14 | TRBD2 | - | TRBJ2-3 | TRBV30 | TGTGCCTGGGCTTTTAGCGGGGGCACAGATACGCAGTATTTT | CAWAFSGGTDTQYF
15 | TRBD1 | - | TRBJ1-2 | TRBV5-1 | TGCGCCAGCAGCTCGAGACAGGGCGACTTTACGGGCTACACCTTC | CASSSRQGDFTGYTF
13 | - | - | TRBJ2-5 | TRBV20-1 | TGCAGTGCTAACCAAAGGGGGGGAGAGACCCAGTACTTC | CSANQRGGETQYF
13 | - | - | TRBJ1-2 | TRBV12-3/TRBV12-4 | TGTGCCAGCACGAACCAGGGGTCAGGGGGCTACACCTTC | CASTNQGSGGYTF
14 | TRBD1 | - | TRBJ2-1 | TRBV20-1 | TGCAGTGCTTGCCGGGACAGCAGATGCAATGAGCAGTTCTTC | CSACRDSRCNEQFF
14 | TRBD1 | - | TRBJ2-3 | TRBV15 | TGTGCCACCAGCAGAGGACAGGGGACAGATACGCAGTATTTT | CATSRGQGTDTQYF
16 | TRBD2 | - | TRBJ2-1 | TRBV12-3/TRBV12-4 | TGTGCCAGCACTAATCTAGCGGGAGTCGGTGAGGGTGAGCAGTTCTTC | CASTNLAGVGEGEQFF
16 | TRBD2 | - | TRBJ2-3 | TRBV20-1 | TGCAGTGCTAGAGATCTGGCTAGCGGCCAAACAGATACGCAGTATTTT | CSARDLASGQTDTQYF
16 | - | medium-sized | TRBJ2-1 | TRBV12-3/TRBV12-4 | TGTGCCAGCAGTTGGGGCGGGGATGACTCCTACAATGAGCAGTTCTTC | CASSWGGDDSYNEQFF
13 | - | few | TRBJ2-3 | TRBV7-3 | TGTGCCAGCAGCTCATCAGCGGCCACATCTAAGTATTTT | CASSSSAATSKYF